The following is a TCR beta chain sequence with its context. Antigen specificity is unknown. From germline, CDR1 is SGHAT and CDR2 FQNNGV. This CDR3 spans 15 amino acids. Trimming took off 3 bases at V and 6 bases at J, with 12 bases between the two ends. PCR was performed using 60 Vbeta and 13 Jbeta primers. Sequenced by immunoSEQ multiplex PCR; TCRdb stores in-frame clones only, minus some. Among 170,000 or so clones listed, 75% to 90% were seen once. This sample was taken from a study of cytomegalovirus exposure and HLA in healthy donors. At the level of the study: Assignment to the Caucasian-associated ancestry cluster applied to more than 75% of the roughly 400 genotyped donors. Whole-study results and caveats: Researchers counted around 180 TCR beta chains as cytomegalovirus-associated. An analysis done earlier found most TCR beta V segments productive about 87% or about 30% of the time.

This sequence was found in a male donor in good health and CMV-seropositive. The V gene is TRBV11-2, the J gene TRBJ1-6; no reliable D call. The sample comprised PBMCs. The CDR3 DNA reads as TGTGCCAGCAGCTTGCAGGTGCCCCTTAATTCACCCCTCCACTTT. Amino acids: CASSLQVPLNSPLHF.